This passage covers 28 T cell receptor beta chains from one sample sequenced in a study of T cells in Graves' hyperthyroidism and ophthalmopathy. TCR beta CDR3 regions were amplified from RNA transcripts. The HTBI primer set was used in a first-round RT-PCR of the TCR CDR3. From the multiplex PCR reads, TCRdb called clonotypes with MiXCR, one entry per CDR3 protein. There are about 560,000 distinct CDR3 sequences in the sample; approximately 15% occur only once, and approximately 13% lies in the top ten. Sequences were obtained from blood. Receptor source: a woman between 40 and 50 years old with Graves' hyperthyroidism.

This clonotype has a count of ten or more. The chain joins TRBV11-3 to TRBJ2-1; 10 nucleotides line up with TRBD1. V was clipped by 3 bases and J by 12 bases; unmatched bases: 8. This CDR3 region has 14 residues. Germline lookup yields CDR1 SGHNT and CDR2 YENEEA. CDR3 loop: CASSLGQGPTRQFF. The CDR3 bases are TGTGCCAGCAGCTTGGGACAGGGGCCTACTCGGCAGTTCTTC. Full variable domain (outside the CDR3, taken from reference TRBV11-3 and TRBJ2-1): EAGVVQSPRYKIIEKKQPVAFWCNPISGHNTLYWYLQNLGQGPELLIRYENEEAVDDSQLPKDRFSAERLKGVDSTLKIQPAELGDSAVYLCASSLGQGPTRQFFGPGTRLTVL.

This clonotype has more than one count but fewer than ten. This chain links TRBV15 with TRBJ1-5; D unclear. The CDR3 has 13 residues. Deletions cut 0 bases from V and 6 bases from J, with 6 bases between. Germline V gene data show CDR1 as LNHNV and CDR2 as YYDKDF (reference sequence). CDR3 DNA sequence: TGTGCCACCAGCAGAGATTTCCCTCAGCCCCAGCATTTT. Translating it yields CATSRDFPQPQHF.

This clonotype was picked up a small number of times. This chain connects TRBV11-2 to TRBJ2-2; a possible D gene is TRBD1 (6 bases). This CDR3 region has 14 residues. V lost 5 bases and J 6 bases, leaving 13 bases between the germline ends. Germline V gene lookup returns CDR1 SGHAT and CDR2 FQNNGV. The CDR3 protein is CASSLSKGAGELFF. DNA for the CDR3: TGTGCCAGCAGCCTCTCAAAGGGGGCCGGGGAGCTGTTTTTT.

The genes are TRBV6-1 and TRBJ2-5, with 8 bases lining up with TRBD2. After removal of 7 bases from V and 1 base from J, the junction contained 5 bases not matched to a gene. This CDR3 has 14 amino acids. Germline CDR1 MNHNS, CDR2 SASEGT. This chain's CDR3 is CASNVAGFQETQYF. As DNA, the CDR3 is TGTGCCAGCAACGTAGCGGGATTCCAAGAGACCCAGTACTTC.

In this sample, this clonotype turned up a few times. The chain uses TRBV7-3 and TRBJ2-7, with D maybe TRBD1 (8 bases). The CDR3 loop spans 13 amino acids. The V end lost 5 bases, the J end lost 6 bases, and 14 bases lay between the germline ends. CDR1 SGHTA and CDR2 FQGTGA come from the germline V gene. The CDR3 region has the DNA TGTGCCAGCAGCCGGACAGGGAGGGGCGAGCAGTACTTC. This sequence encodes CASSRTGRGEQYF.

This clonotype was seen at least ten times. DNA of the CDR3: TGCGCCAGCAGCTACTTCGAGGGGAGAGAGCAGTACTTC. Translation gives CASSYFEGREQYF. The V gene is TRBV5-1, the J gene TRBJ2-7; D may match TRBD1 or TRBD2 (5 bases each). Trimming removed 3 bases at V and 7 bases at J, with 14 bases between. Per the germline V gene, CDR1 is SGHRS and CDR2 is YFSETQ. This CDR3 has 13 amino acids. The whole variable domain, filled in from reference TRBV5-1 and TRBJ2-7, reads KAGVTQTPRYLIKTRGQQVTLSCSPISGHRSVSWYQQTPGQGLQFLFEYFSETQRNKGNFPGRFSGRQFSNSRSEMNVSTLELGDSALYLCASSYFEGREQYFGPGTRLTVT.

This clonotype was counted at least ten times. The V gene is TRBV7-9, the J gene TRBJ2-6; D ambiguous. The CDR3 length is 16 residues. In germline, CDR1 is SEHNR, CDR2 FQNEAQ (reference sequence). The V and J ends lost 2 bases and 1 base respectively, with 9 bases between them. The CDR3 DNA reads TGTGCCAGCAGCTTATATCAGGCTTCTGGGGCCAACGTCCTGACTTTC. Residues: CASSLYQASGANVLTF.

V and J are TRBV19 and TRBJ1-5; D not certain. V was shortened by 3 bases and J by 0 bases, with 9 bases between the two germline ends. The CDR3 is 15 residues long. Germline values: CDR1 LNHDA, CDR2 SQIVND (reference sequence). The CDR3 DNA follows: TGTGCCAGTAGTATTGGACGGCCTAGCAATCAGCCCCAGCATTTT. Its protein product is CASSIGRPSNQPQHF.

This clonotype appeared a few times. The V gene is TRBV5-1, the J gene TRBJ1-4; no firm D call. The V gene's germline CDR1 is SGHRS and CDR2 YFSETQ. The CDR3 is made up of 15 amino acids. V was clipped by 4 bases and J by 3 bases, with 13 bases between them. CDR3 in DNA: TGCGCCAGCAGCAACGGACGGTCCCCTAATGAAAAACTGTTTTTT. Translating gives CASSNGRSPNEKLFF.

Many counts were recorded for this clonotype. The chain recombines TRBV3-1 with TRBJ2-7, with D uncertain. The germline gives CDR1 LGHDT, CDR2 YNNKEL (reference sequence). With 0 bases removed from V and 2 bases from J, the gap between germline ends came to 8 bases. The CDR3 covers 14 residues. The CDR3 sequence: CASSQDRATYEQYF. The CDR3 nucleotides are TGTGCCAGCAGCCAAGATCGAGCTACCTACGAGCAGTACTTC.

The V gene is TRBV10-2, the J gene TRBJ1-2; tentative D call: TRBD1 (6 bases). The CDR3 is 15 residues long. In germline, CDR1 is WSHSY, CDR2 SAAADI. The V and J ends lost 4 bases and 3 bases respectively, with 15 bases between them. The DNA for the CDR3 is TGCGCCAGCAGTGTACCAGGGGAGAAATACTATGGCTACACCTTC. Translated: CASSVPGEKYYGYTF.

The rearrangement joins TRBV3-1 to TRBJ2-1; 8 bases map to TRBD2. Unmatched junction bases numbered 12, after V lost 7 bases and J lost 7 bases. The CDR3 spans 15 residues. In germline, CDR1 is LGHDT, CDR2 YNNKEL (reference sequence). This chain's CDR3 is CASTQMAGGSNEQFF. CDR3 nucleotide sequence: TGTGCCAGCACGCAGATGGCGGGAGGTTCGAATGAGCAGTTCTTC.

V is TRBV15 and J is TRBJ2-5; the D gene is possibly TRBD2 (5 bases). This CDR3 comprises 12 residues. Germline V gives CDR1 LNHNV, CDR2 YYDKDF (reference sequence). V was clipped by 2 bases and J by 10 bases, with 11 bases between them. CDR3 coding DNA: TGTGCCACCAGCAGACCCTCGGGGATCCAGTACTTC. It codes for CATSRPSGIQYF.

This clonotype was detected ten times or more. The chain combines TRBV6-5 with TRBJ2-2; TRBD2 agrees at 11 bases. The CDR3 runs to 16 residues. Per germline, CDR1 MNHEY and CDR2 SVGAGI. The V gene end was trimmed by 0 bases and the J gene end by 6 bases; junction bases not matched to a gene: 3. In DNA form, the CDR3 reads TGTGCCAGCAGTTACTCGCTAGCGGGAGGTCCCGGGGAGCTGTTTTTT. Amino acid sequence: CASSYSLAGGPGELFF.

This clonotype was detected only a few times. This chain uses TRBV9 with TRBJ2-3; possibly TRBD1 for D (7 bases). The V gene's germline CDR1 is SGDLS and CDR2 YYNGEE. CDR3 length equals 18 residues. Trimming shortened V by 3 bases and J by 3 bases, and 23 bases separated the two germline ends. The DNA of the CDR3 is TGTGCCAGCAGCGCCCTGGGGATCGGCGGGACAGAGACAGATACGCAGTATTTT. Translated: CASSALGIGGTETDTQYF.

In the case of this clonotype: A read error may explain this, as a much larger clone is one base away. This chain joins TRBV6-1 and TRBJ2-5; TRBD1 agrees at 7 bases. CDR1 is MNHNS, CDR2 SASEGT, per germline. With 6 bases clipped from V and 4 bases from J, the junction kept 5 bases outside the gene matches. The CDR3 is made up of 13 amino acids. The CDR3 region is CASSANRGETQYF. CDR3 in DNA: TGTGCCAGCAGCGCCAACAGGGGAGAGACCCAGTACTTC.

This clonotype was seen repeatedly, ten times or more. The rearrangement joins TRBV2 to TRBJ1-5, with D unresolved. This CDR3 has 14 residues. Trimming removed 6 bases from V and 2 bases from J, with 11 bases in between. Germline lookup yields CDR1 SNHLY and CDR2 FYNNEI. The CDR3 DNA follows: TGTGCCAGCAGCCCCGAGATGGGCAATCAGCCCCAGCATTTT. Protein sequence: CASSPEMGNQPQHF.

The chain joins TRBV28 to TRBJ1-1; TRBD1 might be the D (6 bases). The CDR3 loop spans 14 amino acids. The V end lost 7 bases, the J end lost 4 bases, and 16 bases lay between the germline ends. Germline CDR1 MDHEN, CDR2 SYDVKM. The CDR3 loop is CASILQGGSTEAFF. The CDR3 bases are TGTGCCAGCATCCTACAGGGAGGGAGCACTGAAGCTTTCTTT.

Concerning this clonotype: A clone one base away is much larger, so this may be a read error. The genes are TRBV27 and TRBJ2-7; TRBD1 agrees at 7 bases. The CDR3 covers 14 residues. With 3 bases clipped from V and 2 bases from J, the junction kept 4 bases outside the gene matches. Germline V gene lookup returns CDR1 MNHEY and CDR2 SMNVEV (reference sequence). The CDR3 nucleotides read TGTGCCAGCAGTTTGTGGGACAGAACCTACGAGCAGTACTTC. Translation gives CASSLWDRTYEQYF.

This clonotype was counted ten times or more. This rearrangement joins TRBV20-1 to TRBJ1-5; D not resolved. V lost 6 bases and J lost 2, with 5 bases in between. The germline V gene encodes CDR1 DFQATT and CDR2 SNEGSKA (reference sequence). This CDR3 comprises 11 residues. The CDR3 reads CSALGNQPQHF. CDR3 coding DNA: TGCAGTGCGCTTGGCAATCAGCCCCAGCATTTT.

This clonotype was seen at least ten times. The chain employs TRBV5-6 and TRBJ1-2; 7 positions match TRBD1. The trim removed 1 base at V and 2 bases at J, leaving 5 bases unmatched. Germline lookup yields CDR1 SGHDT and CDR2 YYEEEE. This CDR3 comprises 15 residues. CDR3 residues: CASSLIQTGNYGYTF. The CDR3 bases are TGTGCCAGCAGCTTGATCCAGACAGGGAACTATGGCTACACCTTC.

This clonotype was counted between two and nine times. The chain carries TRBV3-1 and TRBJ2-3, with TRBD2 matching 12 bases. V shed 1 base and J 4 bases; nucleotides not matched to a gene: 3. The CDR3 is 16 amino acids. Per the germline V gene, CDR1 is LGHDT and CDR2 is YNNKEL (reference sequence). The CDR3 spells CASSQATSGSSDTQYF. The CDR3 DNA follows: TGTGCCAGCAGCCAAGCGACTAGCGGGAGCTCAGATACGCAGTATTTT.

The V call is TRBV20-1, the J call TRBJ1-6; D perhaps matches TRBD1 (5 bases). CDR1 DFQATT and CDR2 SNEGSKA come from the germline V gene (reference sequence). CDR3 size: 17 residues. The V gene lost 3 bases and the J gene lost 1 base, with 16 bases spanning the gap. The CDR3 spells CSARGRGSGSYNSPLHF. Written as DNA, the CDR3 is TGCAGTGCTAGGGGGAGGGGCAGTGGGTCCTATAATTCACCCCTCCACTTT.

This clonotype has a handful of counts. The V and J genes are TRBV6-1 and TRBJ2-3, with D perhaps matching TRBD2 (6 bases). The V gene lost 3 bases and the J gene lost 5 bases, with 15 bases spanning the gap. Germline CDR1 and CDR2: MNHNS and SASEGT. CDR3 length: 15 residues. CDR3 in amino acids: CASSDLSGLLDTQYF. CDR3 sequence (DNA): TGTGCCAGCAGTGATTTGTCGGGACTGTTAGATACGCAGTATTTT.

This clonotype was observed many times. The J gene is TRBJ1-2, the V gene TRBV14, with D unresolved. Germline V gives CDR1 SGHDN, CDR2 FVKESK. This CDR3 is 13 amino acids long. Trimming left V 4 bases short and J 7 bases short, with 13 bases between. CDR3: CASSPRLGSGYTF. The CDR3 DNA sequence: TGTGCCAGCAGCCCCCGGCTCGGAAGTGGCTACACCTTC.

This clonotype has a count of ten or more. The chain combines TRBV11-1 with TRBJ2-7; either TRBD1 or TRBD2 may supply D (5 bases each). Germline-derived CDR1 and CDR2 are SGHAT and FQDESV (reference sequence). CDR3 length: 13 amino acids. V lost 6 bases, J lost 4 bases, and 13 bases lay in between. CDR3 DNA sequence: TGTGCCAGCAGTCACCCGGGACCGTACGAGCAGTACTTC. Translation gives CASSHPGPYEQYF.

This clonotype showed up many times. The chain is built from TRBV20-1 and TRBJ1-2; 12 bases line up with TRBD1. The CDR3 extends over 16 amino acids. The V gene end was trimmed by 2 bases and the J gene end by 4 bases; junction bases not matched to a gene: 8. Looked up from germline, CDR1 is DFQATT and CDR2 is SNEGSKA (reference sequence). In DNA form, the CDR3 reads TGCAGTGCTAGAAAGGGACAGGGGGCGCGAGGCTATGGCTACACCTTC. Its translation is CSARKGQGARGYGYTF.

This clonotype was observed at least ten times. The CDR3 sequence is CASSELGGYGYTF. The CDR3 DNA follows: TGTGCCAGCAGTGAATTGGGAGGCTATGGCTACACCTTC. This chain joins TRBV2 and TRBJ1-2; D ambiguous. The germline CDR1 and CDR2 sequences are SNHLY and FYNNEI. The CDR3 length is 13 residues. V was shortened by 2 bases and J by 4 bases, with 8 bases between the two germline ends.